Sequencing of this TCR beta chain was carried out in a study of blood T cell repertoires in COVID-19 (dated by TCRdb to about 2020). About the investigation overall: Collaborator samples came from the United States, Italy and Spain and covered acute and convalescent phases of COVID-19. Sample metadata almost always included a de-identified subject ID, COVID-19 status, age in years and sex. Where available, HLA class I and class II types were taken from metadata supplied by the sample provider and were not determined by assay-based typing. A freely available public database, intended as a resource for researchers studying the immune response to SARS-CoV-2, is where the repertoires were released. The prospective study material was composed of cDNA or gDNA derived from T cells, B-cell-depleted T cells, or PBMCs. Deeply sampled blood TCRbeta repertoires from subjects exposed to, actively infected with, or recovered from COVID-19 were included in the dataset. Samples came from the ongoing ImmuneRACE study (first 160 participants) plus 1,254 subjects from 6 global collaborators. The study at large found these results: How much clinical and demographic metadata was included differed by source and by participant, and the metadata was provided uncurated.

On this clone: This clone's antigen is unknown. No clone much larger than this one lies a single base away; base qualities are absent.

Collaborating institutions collected whole blood in K2EDTA tubes following their own protocols. For TCRbeta analysis, collaborators shipped samples in one of three forms: frozen whole blood, isolated PBMCs, or DNA extracted from either of those sample types. TCRbeta CDR3 regions were amplified from genomic DNA using the immunoSEQ Assay, a bias-controlled multiplex PCR. As for the authors' bioinformatics: Nucleated cell counts per sample were estimated from amplification of reference gene primers within the assay. To quantify the absolute abundance of each unique TCRbeta CDR3 rearrangement, sequence reads were collapsed and filtered. For each sample, productive Simpson clonality was calculated as the square root of Simpson's diversity index over productive rearrangements. TCRdb mirrors the immuneACCESS table, restricted to in-frame sequences. Some clones are absent from its copies; in checked studies, under half trace to an unresolved V gene, and the reason for the others is unknown. V and J calls and clone size are as listed in that table; D and trimming were resolved from the DNA. The sample table shows around 26,000 clones, and almost 95% are seen once. The ten largest clones capture approximately 2% of the sample.

Taken from cysteine to phenylalanine, the CDR3 has 17 residues. Solely the CDR3 DNA is kept, with 51 bases framed from the first base. The junction shows trimming of 4 bases on V and 3 bases on J, and the gene matches do not reach 10 bases of it. As encoded in the germline V gene, CDR1 is KGHDR while CDR2 is SFDVKD. This receptor was obtained from a human donor in a cohort sampled during active COVID-19. This chain is built from TRBV24-1 and TRBJ2-1; TRBD2 agrees with 8 junctional bases. The source material was peripheral blood. The nucleotides read TGTGCCACCAGTGACCGCTCCAGGAGCGGGAGCTACAATGAGCAGTTCTTC. This is translated as CATSDRSRSGSYNEQFF.